This entry concerns a single T cell receptor (beta chain). Authors' methods: Reference gene primer amplification yielded estimated nucleated cell counts. Profiled with immunoSEQ multiplex PCR; TCRdb holds only in-frame clones, not every one. V and J calls and clone size are as listed in that table; D and trimming were resolved from the DNA. This sample yields tens of thousands of clones, of which 65% to 85% are seen a single time; around 6.3% belongs to the top ten. Germline values: CDR1 ENHRY, CDR2 SYGVKD. This CDR3 has 13 amino acids. The ends were cut back, 8 bases at V and 2 bases at J, with 12 bases in the middle. These data belong to a study of blood T cell repertoires in COVID-19. Turning to the study itself: The study drew acute and convalescent COVID-19 samples from the United States, Italy and Spain. PBMCs, B-cell-depleted T cells, or T cells provided the cDNA or gDNA that made up the material.

The sample was peripheral blood. The chain uses TRBV10-3 and TRBJ2-5, with D perhaps matching TRBD2 (6 bases). The sequence derives from a human donor in a cohort sampled during active COVID-19. For the CDR3, the DNA is TGTGCCATCCGCCGGGAGCTACAAGAGACCCAGTACTTC. Translated: CAIRRELQETQYF.